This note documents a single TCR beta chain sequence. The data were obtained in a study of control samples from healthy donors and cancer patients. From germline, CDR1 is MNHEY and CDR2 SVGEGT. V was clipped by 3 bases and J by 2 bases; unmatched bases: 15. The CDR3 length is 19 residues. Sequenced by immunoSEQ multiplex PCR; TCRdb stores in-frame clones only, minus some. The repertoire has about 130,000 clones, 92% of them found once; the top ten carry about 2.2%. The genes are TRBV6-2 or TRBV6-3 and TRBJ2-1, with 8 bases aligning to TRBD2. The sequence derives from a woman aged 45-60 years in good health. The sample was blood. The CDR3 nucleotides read TGTGCCAGCAGTTATTATGGCGGCGGGGGGACTCCAACCTACAATGAGCAGTTCTTC. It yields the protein CASSYYGGGGTPTYNEQFF.